This passage covers 5 T cell receptor beta chains from one sample sequenced in a study of human T cells and chemical hapten exposure. The time point was: pre-sensitization, week 0. Treatment of the sample: therapeutic diphenylcyclopropenone sensitization with weekly scalp DPC. TCRdb redid the calling of the RACE reads with MiXCR, one entry per CDR3 protein. The repertoire holds a few hundred thousand distinct CDR3 sequences, with 5.5% as singletons. Sequencing used whole blood, obtained in connection with sensitization to the hapten diphenylcyclopropenone (DPC). These receptors all stem from a woman aged 18-29 years with alopecia areata. Some clones in this sample may be carry-over from other donors' samples.

This clonotype was recorded many times. The V call is TRBV27, the J call TRBJ2-5; 7 bases map to TRBD2. The CDR3 contains 13 residues. J gave up 1 base and V 6 bases, and 2 bases lay outside the gene matches. CDR1 is MNHEY and CDR2 is SMNVEV in the germline V gene (reference sequence). CDR3 sequence (DNA): TGTGCCAGCAGGAGCGGGGTCCAAGAGACCCAGTACTTC. Translation: CASRSGVQETQYF.

This clonotype has more than one count but fewer than ten. The chain has TRBV7-9 and TRBJ1-6, with TRBD1 as a possible D gene (6 bases). Germline V gene data show CDR1 as SEHNR and CDR2 as FQNEAQ (reference sequence). The CDR3 loop spans 13 amino acids. V gave up 4 bases and J gave up 10 bases, with 11 bases separating them. CDR3 loop: CASSSTGLSPLHF. The CDR3 nucleotides read TGTGCCAGCAGCTCAACAGGGCTGTCACCCCTCCACTTT.

This clonotype was seen many times. The V and J genes are TRBV4-2 and TRBJ2-1; 11 bases are a match to TRBD2. The CDR3 loop spans 17 amino acids. Trimming at V came to 0 bases and at J to 4 bases, leaving 5 bases not matched to a gene. Germline CDR1 and CDR2: LGHNA and YNFKEQ. The CDR3 coding sequence is TGTGCCAGCAGCCAAGAGGCGTCTAGCGGGGGGTACAATGAGCAGTTCTTC. Translation: CASSQEASSGGYNEQFF.

This clonotype showed up many times. This rearrangement joins TRBV6-6 to TRBJ2-2; no reliable D call. Germline CDR1 reads MNHNY; CDR2 reads SVGAGI (reference sequence). The CDR3 spans 15 residues. Trimming shortened V by 5 bases and J by 0 bases, and 10 bases separated the two germline ends. The CDR3 region has the DNA TGTGCCAGCAGTCCACTCTGGGCGAACACCGGGGAGCTGTTTTTT. Its translation is CASSPLWANTGELFF.

This clonotype has at least ten counts. This rearrangement joins TRBV29-1 to TRBJ2-2, with a possible D match to TRBD1 (5 bases). Germline loops: CDR1 SQVTM, CDR2 ANQGSEA. The CDR3 spans 12 residues. Deletions cut 7 bases from V and 6 bases from J, with 12 bases between. The CDR3 loop is CSAPTGSGELFF. The CDR3 DNA reads TGCAGCGCACCTACAGGATCCGGGGAGCTGTTTTTT.